These 9 T cell receptor beta chains share one sample of origin, sequenced in a study of control samples from healthy donors and cancer patients (dated by TCRdb to the early 2020s). To prepare the library, the immunoSEQ multiplex PCR assay was applied. TCRdb took this table from immuneACCESS and kept in-frame rearrangements with V and J called. Such tables lack part of the clones; where checked against another copy, unresolved V genes explain under half of the gap, and the rest is unexplained. This sample is represented by about 170,000 clones; around 92% of them were singletons. In total, the top ten clones hold about 2.1% of the sample. The source material was blood. These receptors originate from a woman in her 40s in good health.

The chain has TRBV5-1 and TRBJ1-1; TRBD1 matches at 12 bases. Germline V gene data show CDR1 as SGHRS and CDR2 as YFSETQ. J lost 3 bases, V lost 1 base, and 4 bases had no gene match. The CDR3 totals 16 residues. The CDR3 loop reads CASSLSGTGGYTEAFF. CDR3 sequence (DNA): TGCGCCAGCAGCTTGTCCGGGACAGGGGGCTACACTGAAGCTTTCTTT.

This clone was recorded only once. The chain recombines TRBV11-3 with TRBJ2-7, with D possibly matching TRBD2 (6 bases). Between the trimmed V and J ends, which lost 3 bases and 6 bases, there was a span of 12 bases. The germline gives CDR1 SGHNT, CDR2 YENEEA. The CDR3 spans 13 residues. CDR3 region: CASSFGAGLEQYF. The CDR3 nucleotides are TGTGCCAGCAGCTTTGGGGCGGGGCTCGAGCAGTACTTC.

The chain combines TRBV19 with TRBJ1-5, with D unclear. Trimming removed 4 bases at V and 5 bases at J, with 9 bases between. CDR3 size: 13 residues. Germline V gene lookup returns CDR1 LNHDA and CDR2 SQIVND (reference sequence). In nucleotides, the CDR3 is TGTGCCAGTAGTACTATAGATGATCAGCCCCAGCATTTT. Encoded protein: CASSTIDDQPQHF.

Only a few counts were recorded for this clone. The chain combines TRBV27 with TRBJ1-2; 8 bases map to TRBD1. The V gene's germline CDR1 is MNHEY and CDR2 SMNVEV (reference sequence). Unmatched junction bases numbered 5, after V lost 3 bases and J lost 8 bases. This CDR3 is 13 amino acids long. The CDR3 DNA is TGTGCCAGCAGTTTCGCAGGGGGCGCGGGCTACACCTTC. It is translated as CASSFAGGAGYTF.

J is TRBJ1-1 and V is TRBV7-9, with a tentative D call TRBD1 (5 bases). Trimming left V 10 bases short and J 1 base short, with 16 bases between. The CDR3 has 14 amino acids. CDR1 is SEHNR, CDR2 FQNEAQ, per germline (reference sequence). CDR3 DNA: TGTGCCACACCCGGAGGGGCAGCGAACACTGAAGCTTTCTTT. Encoded protein: CATPGGAANTEAFF.

The count of this clone is one. This chain joins TRBV7-2 and TRBJ2-5; possibly TRBD1 for D (5 bases). From germline, CDR1 is SGHTA and CDR2 FQGNSA. Trimming removed 0 bases from V and 4 bases from J, with 9 bases in between. The CDR3 loop spans 14 amino acids. In DNA, the CDR3 is TGTGCCAGCAGCTTAGCGGGGCCGGGAGAGACCCAGTACTTC. Amino acids: CASSLAGPGETQYF.

V gene TRBV9 combines with J gene TRBJ2-3; TRBD1 aligns across 10 bases. Germline CDR1 SGDLS, CDR2 YYNGEE. Trimming removed 3 bases from V and 3 bases from J; junction bases left unmatched: 4. This CDR3 is 15 amino acids long. The CDR3 DNA follows: TGTGCCAGCAGCGAAAGACAGGGGGCAACAGATACGCAGTATTTT. It codes for CASSERQGATDTQYF.

The chain joins TRBV7-2 to TRBJ1-3; D gene ambiguous. V was shortened by 2 bases and J by 3 bases, with 11 bases between the two germline ends. This CDR3 spans 15 amino acids. Germline V gives CDR1 SGHTA, CDR2 FQGNSA. The chain's CDR3 is CASSLLSGIGNTIYF. The CDR3 nucleotides read TGTGCCAGCAGCTTACTCTCGGGAATTGGAAACACCATATATTTT. Combining the CDR3 with reference TRBV7-2 and TRBJ1-3 gives the whole variable domain GAGVSQSPSNKVTEKGKDVELRCDPISGHTALYWYRQSLGQGLEFLIYFQGNSAPDKSGLPSDRFSAERTGGSVSTLTIQRTQQEDSAVYLCASSLLSGIGNTIYFGEGSWLTVV.

The chain combines TRBV5-4 with TRBJ1-2; no clear D. Trimming removed 2 bases at V and 0 bases at J, with 11 bases between. Germline lookup yields CDR1 SGHNT and CDR2 YYREEE (reference sequence). The CDR3 length is 15 residues. CDR3 region: CASSFFLRANYGYTF. The CDR3, as DNA: TGTGCCAGCAGCTTTTTTTTGCGAGCTAACTATGGCTACACCTTC.